The clone carrying this T cell receptor beta chain was counted once. This specimen belongs to a study of breast tumors, draining lymph nodes, adjacent tissues. From the multiplex PCR reads, TCRdb called clonotypes with MiXCR, one entry per CDR3 protein. The sample holds about 31,000 distinct CDR3 sequences; 63% are singletons and the top ten take 15% to 20%. The sequence derives from a female donor with breast cancer. Some clones in this sample may be carry-over from other donors' samples. The sample comprised breast tumor tissue.

The CDR3 DNA reads as TGTGCCAGCAGCTCTAGCGGGGACTACAATGAGCAGTTCTTC. Translating gives CASSSSGDYNEQFF. The gene calls are TRBV9 and TRBJ2-1, with 9 bases fitting TRBD2. Losses at the gene ends were 4 bases for V and 3 bases for J; bases not matched to a gene: 2. The CDR3 runs to 14 residues. Germline CDR1 reads SGDLS; CDR2 reads YYNGEE.